The 3 T cell receptor beta chains reported below all come from one sample, sequenced in a study of control samples from healthy donors and cancer patients. Data came from immunoSEQ multiplex PCR; TCRdb stores just in-frame clones and leaves some out. The sample shows 130,000 to 150,000 clones, around 94% of them seen only once. Sequenced sample: PBMCs. All receptors derive from a man aged 55 to 70 with colorectal cancer.

The chain combines TRBV30 with TRBJ2-2; 7 bases line up with TRBD1. Germline trimming cut 4 bases from V and 0 bases from J; bases unmatched to any gene: 2. The CDR3 extends over 14 amino acids. Germline V gene data show CDR1 as GTSNPN and CDR2 as SVGIG (reference sequence). CDR3 loop: CAWKGQANTGELFF. In DNA form, the CDR3 reads TGTGCCTGGAAAGGACAGGCGAACACCGGGGAGCTGTTTTTT.

V usage is TRBV10-2 and J usage is TRBJ2-1; 9 bases align to TRBD1. The CDR3 spans 14 residues. V shed 6 bases and J 4 bases; nucleotides not matched to a gene: 4. The germline V gene has CDR1 WSHSY and CDR2 SAAADI. CDR3: CASRDRGSYNEQFF. As DNA, the CDR3 is TGCGCCAGCAGGGACAGGGGATCGTACAATGAGCAGTTCTTC.

As for this clone: Other DNA sequences in this sample translate to the same CDR3. This CDR3 reads CASSPGPNTEAFF. The DNA of the CDR3 is TGTGCCAGCTCACCAGGGCCGAACACTGAAGCTTTCTTT. The V and J genes are TRBV18 and TRBJ1-1; D is unresolved. CDR1 KGHSH and CDR2 LQKENI come from the germline V gene. V dropped 2 bases and J dropped 1 base, with 5 bases sitting between them. The CDR3 length is 13 residues.